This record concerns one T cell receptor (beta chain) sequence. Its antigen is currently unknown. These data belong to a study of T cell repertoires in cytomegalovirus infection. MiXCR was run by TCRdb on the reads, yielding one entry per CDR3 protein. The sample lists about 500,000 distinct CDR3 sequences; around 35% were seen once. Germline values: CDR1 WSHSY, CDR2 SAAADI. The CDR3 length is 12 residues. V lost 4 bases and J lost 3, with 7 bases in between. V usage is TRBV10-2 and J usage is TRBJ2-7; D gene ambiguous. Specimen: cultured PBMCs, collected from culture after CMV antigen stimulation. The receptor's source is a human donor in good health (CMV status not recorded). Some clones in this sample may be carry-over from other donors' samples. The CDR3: CASSVTLYEQYF. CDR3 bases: TGCGCCAGCAGTGTGACACTCTACGAGCAGTACTTC.